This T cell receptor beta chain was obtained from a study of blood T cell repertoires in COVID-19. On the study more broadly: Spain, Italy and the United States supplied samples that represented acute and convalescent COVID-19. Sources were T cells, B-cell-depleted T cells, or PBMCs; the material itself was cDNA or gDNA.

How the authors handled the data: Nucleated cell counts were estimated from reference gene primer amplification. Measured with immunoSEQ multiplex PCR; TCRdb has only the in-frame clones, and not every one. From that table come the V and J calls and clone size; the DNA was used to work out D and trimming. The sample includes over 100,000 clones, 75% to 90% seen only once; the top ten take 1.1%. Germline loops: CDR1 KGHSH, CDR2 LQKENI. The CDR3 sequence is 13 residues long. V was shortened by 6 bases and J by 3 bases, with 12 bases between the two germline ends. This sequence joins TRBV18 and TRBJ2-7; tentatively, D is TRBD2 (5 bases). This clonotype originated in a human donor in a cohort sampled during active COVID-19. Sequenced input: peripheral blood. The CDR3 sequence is CASSSTRGYEQYF. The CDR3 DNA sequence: TGTGCCAGCTCGTCGACCCGGGGCTACGAGCAGTACTTC.